The 13 T cell receptor beta chains below all came from one sample that was sequenced in a study of blood T cell repertoires in COVID-19. Some clones are missing from TCRdb's copy, which holds only in-frame ones; the method was immunoSEQ multiplex PCR. The data show more than 20,000 clones, over 80% seen once. The sample comprised peripheral blood. The receptors were sampled from an elderly man with active or convalescent COVID-19.

This clone appeared once. The chain recombines TRBV7-8 with TRBJ2-1, with 14 bases fitting TRBD2. CDR1 is SGHVS, CDR2 FQNEAQ, per germline. The CDR3 is 20 amino acids. With 0 bases clipped from V and 4 bases from J, the junction kept 11 bases outside the gene matches. The CDR3 loop reads CASSLAGTSGRYWGYNEQFF. The CDR3 nucleotides read TGTGCCAGCAGCTTAGCGGGGACTAGCGGGAGATACTGGGGGTACAATGAGCAGTTCTTC.

This chain connects TRBV28 to TRBJ1-3; TRBD1 aligns across 9 bases. With V trimmed by 3 bases and J by 0 bases, 12 bases remained unmatched. Germline V gene data show CDR1 as MDHEN and CDR2 as SYDVKM. There are 19 residues in the CDR3. CDR3 in amino acids: CASSFGGTGNFYSGNTIYF. In nucleotides, the CDR3 is TGTGCCAGCAGTTTCGGCGGGACAGGGAATTTTTACTCTGGAAACACCATATATTTT.

The chain has TRBV5-4 and TRBJ1-1, with D tentatively TRBD1 (5 bases). CDR3 size: 13 residues. V lost 0 bases and J 7 bases, leaving 10 bases between the germline ends. Germline V gene lookup returns CDR1 SGHNT and CDR2 YYREEE (reference sequence). For the CDR3, the DNA is TGTGCCAGCAGCTTGGGAGGGAGGGGTGAAGCTTTCTTT. Translating it yields CASSLGGRGEAFF.

V is TRBV12-3 or TRBV12-4 and J is TRBJ1-2; D is unclear. Deletions cut 7 bases from V and 4 bases from J, with 13 bases between. This CDR3 region has 13 residues. CDR3 coding DNA: TGTGCCAGCACTGGCACGGGATCCTATGGCTACACCTTC. Translating gives CASTGTGSYGYTF.

As DNA, the CDR3 is TGTGCCAGCAGCTTCCAGGGGTTCACCTACGAGCAGTACTTC. Translating gives CASSFQGFTYEQYF. The rearrangement joins TRBV5-6 to TRBJ2-7; maybe TRBD1 (6 bases). Germline V gives CDR1 SGHDT, CDR2 YYEEEE. Trimming removed 2 bases from V and 2 bases from J, with 11 bases in between. The CDR3 has 14 amino acids.

The rearrangement joins TRBV9 to TRBJ2-1, with 9 nucleotides matching TRBD2. This CDR3 is built from 15 residues. V lost 0 bases and J lost 5; bases outside the gene matches: 3. The V gene's germline CDR1 is SGDLS and CDR2 YYNGEE. DNA for the CDR3: TGTGCCAGCAGCGTAGGTCTAGCGGGGAACAATGAGCAGTTCTTC. Translated: CASSVGLAGNNEQFF. The whole variable domain, filled in from reference TRBV9 and TRBJ2-1, reads DSGVTQTPKHLITATGQRVTLRCSPRSGDLSVYWYQQSLDQGLQFLIQYYNGEERAKGNILERFSAQQFPDLHSELNLSSLELGDSALYFCASSVGLAGNNEQFFGPGTRLTVL.

The chain is built from TRBV19 and TRBJ2-7; D remains ambiguous. The germline V and J ends were trimmed by 6 bases and 2 bases, with 11 bases remaining between them. The germline CDR1 and CDR2 sequences are LNHDA and SQIVND (reference sequence). There are 13 residues in the CDR3. The CDR3, as DNA: TGTGCCAGTAGCCCTGGTGGGCCCTACGAGCAGTACTTC. The encoded protein is CASSPGGPYEQYF.

This clone was counted between two and nine times. This chain links TRBV9 with TRBJ2-2; D is unresolved. The CDR3 has 14 amino acids. The germline V gene encodes CDR1 SGDLS and CDR2 YYNGEE. V lost 4 bases to trimming and J lost 0 bases, with 7 bases between them. In DNA, the CDR3 is TGTGCCAGCAGCCCTCCTACGAACACCGGGGAGCTGTTTTTT. Translated, it gives CASSPPTNTGELFF.

The rearrangement links TRBV2 to TRBJ2-7; perhaps TRBD2 as D (5 bases). Germline CDR1 and CDR2: SNHLY and FYNNEI. The length of the CDR3 is 10 residues. V lost 4 bases, J lost 12 bases, and 10 bases lay in between. CDR3 sequence reads: CASSGDGRYF. In nucleotides, the CDR3 is TGTGCCAGCAGTGGGGATGGGAGGTACTTC.

The chain carries TRBV6-5 and TRBJ2-5, with TRBD2 as a possible D gene (5 bases). The V and J ends lost 6 bases and 5 bases respectively, with 13 bases between them. The CDR3 runs to 13 residues. Germline CDR1 MNHEY, CDR2 SVGAGI. The CDR3 protein is CASSNPRGETQYF. CDR3 nucleotide sequence: TGTGCCAGCAGCAACCCCCGAGGGGAGACCCAGTACTTC.

The chain links TRBV6-5 to TRBJ2-6; D unclear. The length of the CDR3 is 13 residues. V lost 9 bases and J 0 bases, leaving 6 bases between the germline ends. Germline CDR1 is MNHEY and CDR2 is SVGAGI. The CDR3 sequence is CARKSSGANVLTF. CDR3 coding DNA: TGTGCCAGGAAGAGCTCTGGGGCCAACGTCCTGACTTTC.

This clone was found once. The chain links TRBV5-1 to TRBJ1-6, with TRBD1 matching over 8 bases. This CDR3 has 14 residues. CDR1 is SGHRS, CDR2 YFSETQ, per germline. V gave up 7 bases and J gave up 9 bases; unmatched junction bases: 9. The CDR3 nucleotides read TGCGCCAGCGGACAGGGTTTGAATATTTCACCCCTCCACTTT. It encodes CASGQGLNISPLHF.

The gene calls are TRBV11-2 and TRBJ1-1, with D possibly TRBD1 on 6 matching bases. Germline V gene lookup returns CDR1 SGHAT and CDR2 FQNNGV. Trimming removed 1 base at V and 5 bases at J, with 14 bases between. This CDR3 spans 15 amino acids. CDR3 bases: TGTGCCAGCAGCTTAGTAAACAGGGCGGGTACTGAAGCTTTCTTT. Translated: CASSLVNRAGTEAFF.